This T cell receptor (beta chain) was sequenced for a study of blood T cell repertoires in COVID-19. Overall study: Some COVID-19 samples were acute and others convalescent; all came from the United States, Italy and Spain.

Some clones are missing from TCRdb's copy, which holds only in-frame ones; the method was immunoSEQ multiplex PCR. The data contain tens of thousands of clones, over 75% of them singletons. Germline V gene lookup returns CDR1 SGHNT and CDR2 YENEEA. The CDR3 contains 13 residues. V lost 5 bases, J lost 4 bases, and 3 bases stayed unmatched. One Seattle source followed patients from active infection through their disease course. This receptor was taken from a woman aged 60-75 years with COVID-19, enrolled during active disease. Material: peripheral blood. V is TRBV11-3 and J is TRBJ2-3; TRBD1 aligns across 7 bases. The CDR3 DNA follows: TGTGCCAGCAGCAGTCAGGGGGCAGATACGCAGTATTTT. Amino acid sequence: CASSSQGADTQYF.